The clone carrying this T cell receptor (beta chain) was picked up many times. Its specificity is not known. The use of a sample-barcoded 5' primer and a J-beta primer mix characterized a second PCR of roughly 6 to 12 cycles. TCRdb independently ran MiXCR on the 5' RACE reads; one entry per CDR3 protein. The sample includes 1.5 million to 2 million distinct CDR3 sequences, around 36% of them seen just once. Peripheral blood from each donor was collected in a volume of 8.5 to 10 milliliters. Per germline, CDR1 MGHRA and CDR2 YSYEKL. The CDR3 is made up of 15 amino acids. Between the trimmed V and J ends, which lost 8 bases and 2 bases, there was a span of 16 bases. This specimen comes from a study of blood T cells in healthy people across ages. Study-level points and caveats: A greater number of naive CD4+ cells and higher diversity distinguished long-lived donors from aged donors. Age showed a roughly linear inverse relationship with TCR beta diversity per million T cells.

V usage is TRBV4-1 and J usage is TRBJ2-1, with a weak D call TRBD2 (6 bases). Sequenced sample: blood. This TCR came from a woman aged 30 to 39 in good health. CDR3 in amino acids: CASGTGRGTYNEQFF. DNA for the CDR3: TGCGCCAGCGGGACCGGCCGCGGGACCTACAATGAGCAGTTCTTC.